The T cell receptor (beta chain) described here comes from a study of cytomegalovirus exposure and HLA in healthy donors. Regarding the study as a whole: Cytomegalovirus-associated status was assigned to about 150 TCR beta chains.

CDR3 length: 15 residues. V was pared by 1 base and J by 10 bases, with 8 bases of the junction left unmatched. Germline V CDR1 and CDR2: SGDLS, YYNGEE. Comment on this clone: Its antigen remains unidentified.

Primers: 60 Vbeta forward and 13 Jbeta reverse. Using immunoSEQ multiplex PCR, the repertoire was profiled, and TCRdb retains in-frame clones only, with some absent. The repertoire holds about 82,000 clones, around 71% seen once, with about 7.7% in the top ten. This chain connects TRBV9 to TRBJ2-2; TRBD2 aligns across 9 bases. The source material was PBMCs. The TCR comes from a man between 60 and 75 years old in good health and CMV-seronegative. CDR3 coding DNA: TGTGCCAGCAGCGTATCTGCGGGGGGGAGGGAGGAGCTGTTTTTT. Protein: CASSVSAGGREELFF.